This T cell receptor (beta chain) was found in a study of T and B cells in COVID-19 patients. The ends lost 2 bases at V and 5 bases at J; junction bases unmatched: 9. The CDR3 runs 16 residues. Germline loops: CDR1 DFQATT, CDR2 SNEGSKA (reference sequence). TRB was amplified from around 250-500 ng of blood genomic DNA. As regards this clonotype: Its specificity is unknown.

TRB rearrangements were amplified by multiplex PCR with BIOMED2 TRB-A/B primers. TCRdb passed the multiplex PCR reads through MiXCR, listing each CDR3 protein once. The data hold roughly 15,000 distinct CDR3 sequences, with 29% observed a single time. Study-level findings and limits: At recovery TRB diversity and richness exceeded healthy donors, after highly clonal active COVID-19 repertoires. Patients with COVID-19 reportedly showed strongly skewed T cell receptor beta variable and joining gene usage.

This sequence originates from a human donor who had recovered from COVID-19. Sequencing was done on a sample of blood. The chain has TRBV20-1 and TRBJ2-3, with TRBD2 matching 11 bases. Here the CDR3 reads CSARPGLAVAEDTQYF. The CDR3 nucleotides are TGCAGTGCTAGACCGGGACTAGCGGTCGCGGAAGATACGCAGTATTTT.